The clone carrying this TCR beta chain showed up just a few times. No DNA is shown, since the ends of the CDR3 on it are uncertain; the CDR3 is the one TCRdb lists. Data came from immunoSEQ multiplex PCR; TCRdb stores just in-frame clones and leaves some out. The sample lists tens of thousands of clones, approximately 97% seen once, with roughly 0.17% in the top ten. The source of the sample is a study of technical replicates of blood from several donors. The CDR3 is 11 amino acids in total, end residues counted. This chain connects TRBV21-1 to TRBJ1-1. TRBV21-1 is recorded as a pseudogene. The TCR sequence derives from a human donor in good health. Sequenced material: T cells isolated from PBMCs. Here the CDR3 reads CEWAGGTEAFF.